This T cell receptor beta chain was sequenced during a study of OX40 agonist ivuxolimab in advanced cancers. This CDR3 has 15 amino acids. Losses at the gene ends were 5 bases for V and 5 bases for J; bases not matched to a gene: 9. Germline CDR1 MNHNY, CDR2 SVGAGI (reference sequence). Note on this clone: The target antigen is unknown.

Profiling relied on immunoSEQ multiplex PCR, and the TCRdb table lists in-frame clones only, not all of them. This sample has about 110,000 clones; more than 85% occur once, and the top ten carry 1% to 1.5%. The study's findings and limits: Clonal expansion among partial responders at 0.1-3.0 mg/kg ranked near the lowest. On average, CD8+ T cells had more expanded clones than CD4+.

The sequence derives from an adult with an advanced solid tumor such as melanoma, head and neck, liver or kidney cancer. This sequence joins TRBV6-6 and TRBJ1-5, with 7 positions matching TRBD1. The specimen comprised CD4+ or CD8+ T cells sorted from blood, sampled in a trial of the OX40 agonist ivuxolimab. This CDR3 is CASSQTGTDYQPQHF. The DNA for the CDR3 is TGTGCCAGCAGTCAGACAGGGACGGATTATCAGCCCCAGCATTTT.